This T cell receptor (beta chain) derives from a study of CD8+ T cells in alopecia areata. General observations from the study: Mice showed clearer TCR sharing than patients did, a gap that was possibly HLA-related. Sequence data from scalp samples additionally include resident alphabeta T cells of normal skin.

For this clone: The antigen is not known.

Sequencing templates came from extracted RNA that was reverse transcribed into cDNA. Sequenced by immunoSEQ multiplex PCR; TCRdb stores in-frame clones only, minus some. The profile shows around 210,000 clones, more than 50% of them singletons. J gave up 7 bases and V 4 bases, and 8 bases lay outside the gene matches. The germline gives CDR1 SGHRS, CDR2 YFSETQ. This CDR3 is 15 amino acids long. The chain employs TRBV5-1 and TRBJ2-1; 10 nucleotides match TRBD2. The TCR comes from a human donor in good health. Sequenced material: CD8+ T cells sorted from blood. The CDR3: CASSVGLAEPNEQFF. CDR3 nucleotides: TGCGCCAGCAGCGTAGGACTAGCGGAGCCGAATGAGCAGTTCTTC.